The 32 T cell receptor beta chains reported below all come from one sample, sequenced in a study of blood T cells in healthy people across ages (dated by TCRdb to 2014 to 2015). The receptor library was made with 5' RACE. The instrument given in TCRdb is Illumina HiSeq 2500. The second PCR ran for about 7 to 11 cycles and used a J-beta primer mix along with a sample-barcoded 5' primer. Using fastp trimming at Q25 and MiXCR clonotype assembly, TCRdb reanalyzed the public sequencing data and kept in-frame beta chains. Rows are unified per CDR3 protein, each entry keeping the most common DNA and genes. Within this sample are over a million distinct CDR3 sequences, with less than 50% of them counted one time only. The ten biggest clones cover 15% to 20% of the sample. Sequencing input: blood. These receptors were collected from a woman aged 55-69 years in good health.

This chain joins TRBV28 and TRBJ2-3, with 10 bases matching TRBD1. Germline lookup yields CDR1 MDHEN and CDR2 SYDVKM. The V segment lost 6 bases and the J segment 6 bases; nucleotides outside the gene matches: 12. This CDR3 has 16 amino acids. The CDR3 sequence: CASSPVGTGVSDTQYF. In DNA form, the CDR3 reads TGTGCCAGCAGCCCCGTAGGGACAGGGGTATCGGATACGCAGTATTTT.

This chain joins TRBV19 and TRBJ2-4; 9 nucleotides align to TRBD2. The J call is uncertain, as TRBJ2-5 better fits the DNA end. This CDR3 contains 14 residues. CDR1 and CDR2 from the germline V gene are LNHDA and SQIVND (reference sequence). The CDR3 DNA sequence: TGTGCCACCCCGAGGAGCGGGAGGTCGAAGACCCAGTACTTC. Translation gives CATPRSGRSKTQYF.

The chain is built from TRBV10-3 and TRBJ2-3; 11 nucleotides agree with TRBD2. Germline V lookup: CDR1 ENHRY, CDR2 SYGVKD. The CDR3 consists of 15 residues. The V and J ends lost 6 bases and 4 bases, in that order; junction bases with no gene match: 6. The CDR3 DNA sequence: TGTGCCATCAGGGGGGGACTAGCGGACGCAGATACGCAGTATTTT. Translation: CAIRGGLADADTQYF.

This chain links TRBV27 with TRBJ1-1, with 7 bases identical to TRBD1. Germline values: CDR1 MNHEY, CDR2 SMNVEV (reference sequence). The V and J ends lost 6 bases and 4 bases, in that order; junction bases with no gene match: 11. This CDR3 comprises 15 residues. The CDR3: CASSLKQGLGTEAFF. CDR3 DNA: TGTGCCAGCAGCCTTAAACAGGGGCTTGGCACTGAAGCTTTCTTT.

Turning to this clonotype: Its ends do not fully match the called genes, so a read error is possible. The chain uses TRBV15 and TRBJ2-5, with 7 bases fitting TRBD1. Per the germline V gene, CDR1 is LNHNV and CDR2 is YYDKDF (reference sequence). The CDR3 spans 14 residues. The CDR3 DNA reads TGTGCCACCGGCAGAGGGGGACAGCAAGAGACCCAGTACTTC. Amino acids: CATGRGGQQETQYF.

Note on this clonotype: A much larger clonotype is one base distant, so this may be a read error. The genes are TRBV9 and TRBJ2-5; D tentatively reads TRBD1 or TRBD2 (6 bases each). The CDR3 consists of 14 residues. In germline, CDR1 is SGDLS, CDR2 YYNGEE. CDR3 loop: CASSVEAGQETRYF. The CDR3 nucleotides are TGTGCCAGCAGCGTAGAGGCGGGACAAGAGACCCGGTACTTC.

The genes are TRBV27 and TRBJ2-7; tentatively, D is TRBD1 (5 bases). From germline, CDR1 is MNHEY and CDR2 SMNVEV (reference sequence). The length of the CDR3 is 14 residues. With 7 bases removed from V and 2 bases from J, the gap between germline ends came to 15 bases. The CDR3 bases are TGTGCCAGCACCCAACTCCAGGGTCCCTACGAGCAGTACTTC. Translation: CASTQLQGPYEQYF.

This clonotype was counted between two and nine times. V and J are TRBV9 and TRBJ2-1; D is unclear. Germline V CDR1 and CDR2: SGDLS, YYNGEE. The CDR3 totals 14 residues. Trimming pared 0 bases from V and 3 bases from J, leaving 7 bases between. This CDR3 is CASSVVSNYNEQFF. DNA for the CDR3: TGTGCCAGCAGCGTAGTTAGCAACTACAATGAGCAGTTCTTC.

The chain joins TRBV12-3 or TRBV12-4 to TRBJ2-3; 11 nucleotides align to TRBD2. The CDR3 sequence is 17 residues long. J was trimmed by 5 bases and V by 0 bases; bases with no gene match: 7. The CDR3 protein is CASSLAGLADGRDTQYF. The DNA of the CDR3 is TGTGCCAGCAGTTTAGCGGGACTAGCGGATGGGAGAGATACGCAGTATTTT.

This rearrangement joins TRBV13 to TRBJ2-7, with TRBD1 matching 8 bases. The CDR3 has 15 amino acids. Germline-derived CDR1 and CDR2 are PRHDT and FYEKMQ (reference sequence). V lost 5 bases and J lost 4; bases outside the gene matches: 10. DNA for the CDR3: TGTGCCAGCAGCCTCAGGACAGGGCATCGGTACGAGCAGTACTTC. This encodes CASSLRTGHRYEQYF.

The genes are TRBV7-3 and TRBJ2-3, with TRBD1 identical over 8 bases. CDR1 and CDR2 (germline): SGHTA, FQGTGA. Unmatched junction bases numbered 7, after V lost 5 bases and J lost 0 bases. The CDR3 sequence is 16 residues long. The CDR3 DNA sequence: TGTGCCAGCAGCCCAAGAAGGACAGGGAGCACAGATACGCAGTATTTT. The encoded protein is CASSPRRTGSTDTQYF.

This chain joins TRBV7-8 and TRBJ2-7; D could derive from TRBD1 or TRBD2 (5 bases each). CDR1 and CDR2 from the germline V gene are SGHVS and FQNEAQ. Trimming took 5 bases from V and 7 from J, leaving 15 bases between them. The length of the CDR3 is 13 residues. The CDR3 spells CASSHGTDNEQYF. The CDR3 nucleotides are TGTGCCAGCAGCCACGGGACGGACAATGAGCAGTACTTC.

The chain uses TRBV25-1 and TRBJ2-7, with D unresolved. The V and J ends lost 5 bases and 6 bases respectively, with 17 bases between them. Germline-derived CDR1 and CDR2 are MGHDK and SYGVNS. The CDR3 covers 14 residues. The CDR3, as DNA: TGTGCCAGCAGTTTGCTAGGGCCCTTGAGCGAGCAGTACTTC. Encoded protein: CASSLLGPLSEQYF.

As to this clonotype: Here the CDR3 omits its conserved ending phenylalanine or tryptophan, so a read error is the likely source. The rearrangement links TRBV20-1 to TRBJ1-2; D unclear. Per germline, CDR1 DFQATT and CDR2 SNEGSKA (reference sequence). This CDR3 spans 14 amino acids. Deletions cut 4 bases from V and 1 base from J, with 13 bases between. CDR3 bases: TGCAGTGCTATTCCTGGCCACCATAACTATGGCTACACCATC. Translated: CSAIPGHHNYGYTI.

The genes are TRBV29-1 and TRBJ2-7, with D unresolved. The germline V and J ends were trimmed by 6 bases and 7 bases, with 10 bases remaining between them. The CDR3 contains 10 residues. CDR1 SQVTM and CDR2 ANQGSEA come from the germline V gene. In nucleotides, the CDR3 is TGCAGCGTGACTGGTTATGAGCAGTACTTC. Its translation is CSVTGYEQYF.

The chain is built from TRBV6-1 and TRBJ2-7; D might be TRBD1 or TRBD2, each matching 5 bases. V shed 0 bases and J shed 3 bases, with 12 bases lying between them. Germline lookup yields CDR1 MNHNS and CDR2 SASEGT. CDR3 length equals 15 residues. The CDR3 nucleotides read TGTGCCAGCAGTGAAGCGGGGACCGCAGGCTACGAGCAGTACTTC. Its protein is CASSEAGTAGYEQYF.

This clonotype was seen only a few times. The chain links TRBV15 to TRBJ2-5; D gene unclear. The last part of the DNA fits TRBJ2-7 better; the J call may be wrong. The CDR3 is 14 residues long. The germline V gene has CDR1 LNHNV and CDR2 YYDKDF (reference sequence). In DNA form, the CDR3 reads TGTGCCACCAGCCCTTGGAGTAGCTTCTACGAGCAGTACTTC. It codes for CATSPWSSFYEQYF.

In its sample, this clonotype was seen a few times. Germline is not matched at one junction end, which may reflect a read error. This chain connects TRBV4-2 to TRBJ2-7; a weak D match, TRBD2 (5 bases). Germline V CDR1 and CDR2: LGHNA, YNFKEQ. CDR3 length equals 16 residues. The CDR3 sequence is CAGSQSTLVGIYEQYF. DNA of the CDR3: TGTGCCGGCAGCCAATCCACTCTGGTCGGGATCTACGAGCAGTACTTC.

In this sample, this clonotype turned up many times. The rearrangement uses TRBV7-2 and TRBJ2-3; weak D call: TRBD2 (5 bases). This CDR3 region has 15 residues. Trimming took off 2 bases at V and 0 bases at J, with 9 bases between the two ends. Germline-derived CDR1 and CDR2 are SGHTA and FQGNSA. In DNA, the CDR3 is TGTGCCAGCAGCTTATGGGCGGGCAGCACAGATACGCAGTATTTT. Protein: CASSLWAGSTDTQYF.

This chain joins TRBV20-1 and TRBJ2-5; no clear D gene. V was pared by 2 bases and J by 5 bases, with 6 bases between. Germline assignment: CDR1 DFQATT and CDR2 SNEGSKA (reference sequence). The CDR3 covers 11 residues. The DNA of the CDR3 is TGCAGTGCTAGAAACGAGGAGACCCAGTACTTC. Translation: CSARNEETQYF.

The chain is built from TRBV27 and TRBJ1-2; D is unclear. CDR1 and CDR2 from the germline V gene are MNHEY and SMNVEV (reference sequence). V was shortened by 3 bases and J by 4 bases, with 12 bases between the two germline ends. The CDR3 runs to 14 residues. This CDR3 reads CASSFREGSYGYTF. CDR3 DNA: TGTGCCAGCAGTTTTCGAGAGGGAAGCTATGGCTACACCTTC.

The chain has TRBV7-2 and TRBJ2-3; D tentatively reads TRBD1 or TRBD2 (5 bases each). The CDR3 is 15 amino acids. Germline V CDR1 and CDR2: SGHTA, FQGNSA. Trimming shortened V by 3 bases and J by 4 bases, and 14 bases separated the two germline ends. Here the CDR3 reads CASSFTTRGSDTQYF. CDR3 coding DNA: TGTGCCAGCAGCTTCACAACTAGGGGCTCAGATACGCAGTATTTT.

The CDR3 sequence: CASSLLTSGRSLLKQFF. The CDR3 DNA follows: TGTGCCAGCAGCCTTCTGACTAGCGGGAGGTCTCTCCTTAAGCAGTTCTTC. The chain has TRBV5-6 and TRBJ2-1; 13 bases are a match to TRBD2. V lost 4 bases and J lost 11; bases outside the gene matches: 15. The CDR3 spans 17 residues. Germline CDR1 reads SGHDT; CDR2 reads YYEEEE.

V and J are TRBV28 and TRBJ2-7; no clear D gene. The tail of the sequence fits TRBJ2-5 better, so the J call may be wrong. Germline values: CDR1 MDHEN, CDR2 SYDVKM. CDR3 size: 14 residues. This chain's CDR3 is CASSLWSDKETQYF. The CDR3 region has the DNA TGTGCCAGCAGTTTATGGTCAGACAAAGAGACCCAGTACTTC.

With respect to this clonotype: A much more abundant neighbour one base away suggests this may be a read error. The rearrangement uses TRBV6-1 and TRBJ1-2, with 7 positions matching TRBD1. CDR3 length: 13 amino acids. Losses at the gene ends were 7 bases for V and 3 bases for J; bases not matched to a gene: 5. Germline V gene sequence: CDR1 MNHNS, CDR2 SASEGT. CDR3 in amino acids: CASTLDRDYGYTF. In nucleotides, the CDR3 is TGTGCCAGCACCTTAGACAGGGACTATGGCTACACCTTC.

This clonotype was observed a few times. This chain joins TRBV6-5 and TRBJ2-7; D is uncertain. This CDR3 contains 14 residues. Per germline, CDR1 MNHEY and CDR2 SVGAGI. The germline V and J ends were trimmed by 6 bases and 2 bases, with 14 bases remaining between them. The CDR3 nucleotides are TGTGCCAGCAGCTCCTACGACACGGCCTACGAGCAGTACTTC. This sequence encodes CASSSYDTAYEQYF.

The chain is built from TRBV15 and TRBJ2-7; D ambiguous. The V end lost 0 bases, the J end lost 3 bases, and 15 bases lay between the germline ends. The length of the CDR3 is 16 residues. The germline V gene has CDR1 LNHNV and CDR2 YYDKDF (reference sequence). The CDR3 region is CATSRDSWGTGYEQYF. CDR3 DNA: TGTGCCACCAGCAGAGATTCATGGGGTACGGGCTACGAGCAGTACTTC. The whole variable domain, remainder taken from reference TRBV15 and TRBJ2-7, is DAMVIQNPRYQVTQFGKPVTLSCSQTLNHNVMYWYQQKSSQAPKLLFHYYDKDFNNEADTPDNFQSRRPNTSFCFLDIRSPGLGDTAMYLCATSRDSWGTGYEQYFGPGTRLTVT.

This chain uses TRBV12-3 or TRBV12-4 with TRBJ2-1; a possible D gene is TRBD2 (5 bases). Deletions cut 5 bases from V and 7 bases from J, with 30 bases between. The CDR3 has 19 residues. The CDR3 bases are TGTGCCAGCAGTCCTACCCCCTTTGGAGCGGCCCGGGATGGGAATGAGCAGTTCTTC. Translated, it gives CASSPTPFGAARDGNEQFF.

This clonotype was counted between two and nine times. The chain employs TRBV29-1 and TRBJ2-7; 10 bases map to TRBD1. There are 14 residues in the CDR3. Germline assignment: CDR1 SQVTM and CDR2 ANQGSEA. The trim removed 1 base at V and 10 bases at J, leaving 10 bases unmatched. In DNA, the CDR3 is TGCAGCGTTGAAGGTGGGACAGGGGCAAGCCAACAGTACTTC. Translating gives CSVEGGTGASQQYF.

V gene TRBV20-1 combines with J gene TRBJ2-3; 8 nucleotides agree with TRBD2. V gave up 7 bases and J gave up 6 bases; unmatched junction bases: 12. Germline V gene lookup returns CDR1 DFQATT and CDR2 SNEGSKA (reference sequence). The CDR3 runs 14 residues. As DNA, the CDR3 is TGCAGTGGTTCACCGGGACTAGTCGGGGATACGCAGTATTTT. This translates into CSGSPGLVGDTQYF.

V gene TRBV7-8 combines with J gene TRBJ2-7, with TRBD1 as a possible D gene (6 bases). Between the trimmed V and J ends, which lost 0 bases and 2 bases, there was a span of 14 bases. The CDR3 has 16 amino acids. Germline V gene lookup returns CDR1 SGHVS and CDR2 FQNEAQ. CDR3 in DNA: TGTGCCAGCAGCTTAGCGTGGGGCAGGGGAACCTACGAGCAGTACTTC. Translated, it gives CASSLAWGRGTYEQYF. The full variable domain, with the rest looked up from reference TRBV7-8 and TRBJ2-7, is GAGVSQSPRYKVAKRGQDVALRCDPISGHVSLFWYQQALGQGPEFLTYFQNEAQLDKSGLPSDRFFAERPEGSVSTLKIQRTQQEDSAVYLCASSLAWGRGTYEQYFGPGTRLTVT.

This clonotype turned up a few times. The chain joins TRBV10-1 to TRBJ1-2; 10 bases match TRBD1. In germline, CDR1 is WNHNN, CDR2 SYGVQD (reference sequence). The J segment lost 2 bases and the V segment lost 9 bases, leaving 12 bases of the junction unmatched. The CDR3 runs to 16 residues. CDR3 in amino acids: CARRGDRGRWNYGYTF. CDR3 in DNA: TGCGCCAGAAGGGGGGACAGGGGTCGGTGGAACTATGGCTACACCTTC.